This TCR beta chain is from a study of molecular identifiers for immune sequencing clone quantification. Overall study results and limits: Spiked Jurkat TCR RNA originating from one cell could reportedly be identified amid one million naive cells.

The germline V and J ends were trimmed by 4 bases and 10 bases, with 26 bases remaining between them. The CDR3 length is 17 residues. Germline V gene lookup returns CDR1 SGHVS and CDR2 FNYEAQ. MiXCR, run by TCRdb on the PCR reads, gives a single entry per CDR3 protein. The data contain about 500,000 distinct CDR3 sequences, about 25% of them seen just once; the ten biggest clones take up 0.76%. This clonotype was picked up a small number of times. Its antigen is unknown. The sample taken for sequencing was naive CD8+ T cells from blood, with Jurkat cell RNA spiked in. The subset is: FACS-sorted CD8+CD4-CCR7+CD45RA+ naive T cells. V is TRBV7-6 and J is TRBJ2-1; D may be TRBD1 (6 bases). This receptor was identified in a human donor in good health. Some libraries in this study had Jurkat cell RNA spiked in. CDR3 sequence: CASSSGGHAHNSEEQFF. DNA of the CDR3: TGTGCCAGCAGCTCTGGGGGCCATGCCCACAACAGCGAGGAGCAGTTCTTC. The variable domain in full, completed from reference TRBV7-6 and TRBJ2-1, reads GAGVSQSPRYKVTKRGQDVALRCDPISGHVSLYWYRQALGQGPEFLTYFNYEAQQDKSGLPNDRFSAERPEGSISTLTIQRTEQRDSAMYRCASSSGGHAHNSEEQFFGPGTRLTVL.